The T cell receptor (beta chain) under discussion was sequenced for a study of long-term antiretroviral therapy in people with HIV (dated by TCRdb to between 2021 and 2023). Background on the whole study: Collection of the earliest samples took place about a decade ahead of the 2015 WHO recommendation for immediate ART, at a time when ART was typically delayed until CD4 counts fell. Among the approximately 30 participants with HIV, ten to eleven were female. The cohort contributed 150 to 200 cryopreserved PBMC samples from 30 adults with confirmed HIV infection, collected serially over a mean of 6 years (range 1-12). This retrospective serial study examined whether starting ART and sustained HIV suppression were associated with changes in the composition and diversity of the TRB repertoire in peripheral blood. Test extractions of a monoclonal T-cell line alongside 30 or so polyclonal samples showed no cross-contamination during QIAcube processing.

About this clone itself: The antigen it binds to is not known. Base qualities were left out, and no much larger clone turns up one base away.

Inclusion was restricted to participants for whom at least one PBMC sample before ART initiation and at least two post-ART samples were available. Treatment was received in the United States of America by all participants with HIV. Cryopreserved samples of roughly 0.85-11 million PBMC were thawed and washed before DNA extraction. At the time of the earliest PBMC sample, participants with HIV were aged between roughly 20 and 55 years. PBMC samples were contributed by each participant from 1-4 timepoints before ART initiation and 2-8 timepoints after ART initiation, with a median of 7 samples. For every participant, serial HIV viral load, CD4+ T-cell count, ART history and demographic data were obtained. Genomic DNA was extracted from unsorted PBMC with a Qiagen kit on a QIAcube, with processing performed in batches of 12 samples. The germline V and J ends show losses of 3 bases and 2 bases respectively, and no gene match explains 2 bases of the junction. CDR3 length: 16 amino acids, cysteine to phenylalanine. Kept here is only the CDR3 DNA, which spans 48 bases and is read in frame from base 1. The germline V gene (reference sequence) provides CDR1 GTSNPN and CDR2 SVGIG.

The immunoSEQ hsTCRB v3.0 assay was used at survey level resolution to sequence the TRB variable region. TRB sequencing targeted a depth of roughly 35,000-55,000 T-cell genomes per sample. TRB libraries were pooled and sequenced on an Illumina MiSeq using a v3 150-cycle kit. The original methods were these. Analysis of repertoires was carried out in R inside a reproducible Nextflow workflow spanning QC, data transformation and analysis. LymphoSeq2, an R package for exploring AIRR-Seq data, was used to implement custom analyses. A few samples yielding fewer than 5000 total TRB sequences were excluded, leaving 150 to 200 analyzed HIV repertoires. Among the 180 or so HIV repertoires that were kept, 59 were collected before ART initiation and under 150 were collected after ART initiation. Each repertoire was downsampled to 5000 TRB nucleotide sequences, and summary statistics were averaged across 100 downsampling iterations. TRB sequences were retained for analysis only if CDR3 regions of at least seven amino acids were present. Two measures captured diversity: a Shannon entropy-derived clonality score and the Gini coefficient. In repertoire networks, the top 5000 CDR3 amino acid sequences were linked whenever an edit distance of one separated two sequences. For TRB CDR3 amino acid sequences, GLIPH2 was used to predict antigen specificity groups and MHC restriction. To flag known associations with CMV, EBV, HIV or tissue antigens, CDR3 amino acid sequences were compared against VDJdb and McPAS-TCR. Pre-ART, post-ART and control groups were compared with Wilcoxon signed-rank tests and Holm-Bonferroni correction. As stored in TCRdb, this immuneACCESS dataset retains in-frame rearrangements with V and J assigned. A fraction of the clones does not appear; measured against another copy, unresolved V genes explain less than half of the discrepancy, and the remainder lacks a known reason. For V, J and clone size, that table is used; D and trimming come from the DNA. The table for this sample lists roughly 31,000 clones; about 88% of them were counted only once. The ten most abundant clones make up under 9.5% of the sample.

The investigation overall reported the following: Expanded TRB clones identified before ART initiation dominated the repertoire across all time points, though the dominance fluctuated and decreased in many PLHIV after ART. Owing to limited PBMC availability, only the TCR beta chain was sequenced, without alpha chain pairing. ART initiation was associated with a significant increase in TRB diversity, but diversity stayed significantly below transplant donor controls even after long-term ART. Unsorted PBMC were profiled instead of sorted CD4+ and CD8+ T cells because pre-ART samples had limited cell numbers. The samples span the years 2004 to 2017, and the ART regimens used may be less effective than current regimens. Narrower CDR3 length ranges were observed in HIV repertoires than in controls, and an antigen-experienced repertoire with only a slight naive shift after ART was suggested by the network structure. No data were available on ART adherence, viral resistance or therapy changes, limiting inferences about post-ART repertoire changes.

This clonotype was sampled from a man aged 50 to 59 with HIV. The chain is encoded by TRBV30 joined to TRBJ2-6, with 12 bases matching TRBD1. Material: unsorted PBMCs, obtained roughly 5 years before starting antiretroviral therapy. The DNA sequence reads TGTGCCTGGAGCCGGGACAGGGGGCCTGGGGCCAACGTCCTGACTTTC. Its protein reads: CAWSRDRGPGANVLTF.